Shown below are 13 T cell receptor beta chains from a single sample sequenced in a study of post-analysis software for immune sequencing data. Study outcomes and limitations: Patients carried roughly five TRBV segments more frequently than controls did, and TRBV5-6, TRBV5-1 and TRBV20-1 were among them.

Unique molecular identifiers were carried by the TCR beta cDNA libraries. TCRdb ran MiXCR on the PCR reads and lists one entry per CDR3 protein. The data show over 700,000 distinct CDR3 sequences, about 27% seen once. The antigens for these receptors are not known. Sample: blood. Receptors were obtained from a girl aged 5 to 17 with multiple sclerosis.

The chain joins TRBV27 to TRBJ2-7; TRBD1 matches at 8 bases. The CDR3 extends over 14 amino acids. The J segment lost 2 bases and the V segment lost 5 bases, leaving 5 bases of the junction unmatched. Germline V gene sequence: CDR1 MNHEY, CDR2 SMNVEV (reference sequence). CDR3 nucleotides: TGTGCCAGCAGTCCGGGACAGGTAGCCTACGAGCAGTACTTC. Translated, it gives CASSPGQVAYEQYF.

This chain connects TRBV28 to TRBJ2-7, with D possibly matching TRBD1 (6 bases). In germline, CDR1 is MDHEN, CDR2 SYDVKM. This CDR3 region has 15 residues. Between the trimmed V and J ends, which lost 5 bases and 7 bases, there was a span of 21 bases. CDR3 nucleotide sequence: TGTGCCAGCAGTAGATTACAGGGTCCCTCGGGGGAGCAGTACTTC. Translation: CASSRLQGPSGEQYF.

The V gene is TRBV28, the J gene TRBJ1-1; D call uncertain. The germline V and J ends were trimmed by 8 bases and 2 bases, with 9 bases remaining between them. The CDR3 consists of 12 residues. Germline assignment: CDR1 MDHEN and CDR2 SYDVKM. DNA for the CDR3: TGTGCCAGCCGGGAAGATAACACTGAAGCTTTCTTT. This encodes CASREDNTEAFF.

The chain links TRBV2 to TRBJ1-1; a possible D gene is TRBD1 (5 bases). Germline lookup yields CDR1 SNHLY and CDR2 FYNNEI. The CDR3 runs to 16 residues. V was clipped by 3 bases and J by 1 base, with 15 bases between them. CDR3 bases: TGTGCCAGCAGTGACCCCCAGGGCCTGGGGAACACTGAAGCTTTCTTT. The encoded protein is CASSDPQGLGNTEAFF.

About this clonotype: One end of the junction varies from germline; a read error may be responsible. The chain employs TRBV6-4 and TRBJ1-4; a weak D match, TRBD1 (5 bases). The CDR3 spans 16 residues. Per germline, CDR1 MRHNA and CDR2 SNTAGT. The CDR3 DNA is TGTGCCAGCGGATCCTGGCCCCGGACAACTAATGAAAAACGGTTTTTT. It yields the protein CASGSWPRTTNEKRFF.

This clonotype was picked up many times. The DNA of the CDR3 is TGTGCCAGCAGGGGGACTAGCGGGAGTATCTACGAGCAGTACTTC. This sequence encodes CASRGTSGSIYEQYF. V usage is TRBV6-1 and J usage is TRBJ2-7, with 14 bases matching TRBD2. Germline CDR1 MNHNS, CDR2 SASEGT. The CDR3 is 15 amino acids. Trimming cost V 6 bases and J 3 bases; bases outside gene matches: 4.

Concerning this clonotype itself: Its ends do not fully match the called genes, so a read error is possible. The chain couples TRBV5-5 to TRBJ2-5; D is possibly TRBD1 (5 bases). Germline-derived CDR1 and CDR2 are SGHKS and YYEKEE (reference sequence). The CDR3 totals 15 residues. The CDR3 sequence: CASSLRGLARETQDF. The CDR3 DNA sequence: TGTGCCAGCAGCTTGAGGGGCCTTGCAAGAGAGACCCAGGACTTC.

The V and J genes are TRBV12-3 or TRBV12-4 and TRBJ2-7, with D possibly being TRBD1 (7 bases). Between the trimmed V and J ends, which lost 5 bases and 0 bases, there was a span of 17 bases. The CDR3 contains 16 residues. As DNA, the CDR3 is TGTGCCAGCAGTCCTGGAGGGGGCAGGGCCTCCTACGAGCAGTACTTC. Translation: CASSPGGGRASYEQYF.

This clonotype was seen a few times. V and J are TRBV2 and TRBJ2-3; D is unclear. From germline, CDR1 is SNHLY and CDR2 FYNNEI. This CDR3 region has 14 residues. Trimming left V 2 bases short and J 0 bases short, with 6 bases between. CDR3 protein: CASSELSSTDTQYF. The CDR3 region has the DNA TGTGCCAGCAGTGAATTGTCTAGCACAGATACGCAGTATTTT.

This clonotype was counted many times. The rearrangement links TRBV10-2 to TRBJ2-4; D is undetermined. CDR1 and CDR2 from the germline V gene are WSHSY and SAAADI. This CDR3 spans 15 amino acids. Trimming left V 7 bases short and J 0 bases short, with 13 bases between. CDR3 nucleotide sequence: TGCGCCAGCATGATCACAGCTCTAGCCAAAAACATTCAGTACTTC. Its translation is CASMITALAKNIQYF.

Many counts were recorded for this clonotype. The chain couples TRBV6-5 to TRBJ2-1; D uncertain. There are 13 residues in the CDR3. The V end lost 2 bases, the J end lost 8 bases, and 10 bases lay between the germline ends. The germline V gene has CDR1 MNHEY and CDR2 SVGAGI. The CDR3 DNA is TGTGCCAGCAGTTACGTCCACGGAGATGAGCAGTTCTTC. This translates into CASSYVHGDEQFF.

This chain links TRBV4-2 with TRBJ2-3; no reliable D call. Germline V lookup: CDR1 LGHNA, CDR2 YNFKEQ. The CDR3 loop spans 17 amino acids. Deletions cut 0 bases from V and 4 bases from J, with 17 bases between. CDR3 sequence reads: CASSQDVASSAADTQYF. The CDR3 bases are TGTGCCAGCAGCCAAGATGTTGCCAGCTCCGCGGCAGATACGCAGTATTTT.

V is TRBV15 and J is TRBJ1-2; perhaps TRBD1 as D (5 bases). The CDR3 has 16 amino acids. Trimming stripped 0 bases from V and 5 bases from J, with 16 bases between. Germline assignment: CDR1 LNHNV and CDR2 YYDKDF (reference sequence). The DNA for the CDR3 is TGTGCCACCAGCAGAGATGCGGGACTCCCAAAGTATGGCTACACCTTC. It yields the protein CATSRDAGLPKYGYTF.